This entry lists 10 T cell receptor beta chains sequenced from one sample in a study of shared clonotypes between healthy human individuals. The protocol was immunoSEQ multiplex PCR, while the TCRdb copy is restricted to in-frame clones and leaves out a portion. This sample has 2,500,000 or so clones, with around nine tenths found just once. The sample consisted of naive CD4+ T cells sorted from blood. Subset defined: CD45RA+ positively selected. The receptor set was obtained from a man between 18 and 29 years old in good health.

CDR3 in amino acids: CASSPRQFNEKLFF. For the CDR3, the DNA is TGTGCCAGCTCACCACGGCAGTTTAATGAAAAACTGTTTTTT. The genes are TRBV18 and TRBJ1-4; D is unresolved. This CDR3 spans 14 amino acids. Germline V gives CDR1 KGHSH, CDR2 LQKENI. Deletions cut 1 base from V and 4 bases from J, with 7 bases between.

The chain combines TRBV28 with TRBJ1-5, with a tentative D call TRBD1 (5 bases). The length of the CDR3 is 14 residues. Trimming took off 4 bases at V and 5 bases at J, with 12 bases between the two ends. Germline V lookup: CDR1 MDHEN, CDR2 SYDVKM. The CDR3: CASSSGGGYQPQHF. The CDR3 bases are TGTGCCAGCAGTTCGGGGGGGGGATATCAGCCCCAGCATTTT.

The V and J genes are TRBV6-4 and TRBJ2-2; the D is unclear. V was cut by 2 bases and J by 6 bases, with 7 bases left in between. CDR3 length: 13 amino acids. Per the germline V gene, CDR1 is MRHNA and CDR2 is SNTAGT. CDR3 nucleotides: TGTGCCAGCAGTGACGGGTGGTCCGGGGAGCTGTTTTTT. It encodes CASSDGWSGELFF.

A note on this clone: The same CDR3 is also encoded by other DNA sequences in this sample. The chain recombines TRBV5-6 with TRBJ2-4; D gene uncertain. Trimming shortened V by 2 bases and J by 5 bases, and 2 bases separated the two germline ends. The germline CDR1 and CDR2 sequences are SGHDT and YYEEEE. This CDR3 is built from 11 residues. The CDR3 DNA follows: TGTGCCAGCAGCTTTCAAAACATTCAGTACTTC. Protein sequence: CASSFQNIQYF. The entire variable domain, with the rest obtained from reference TRBV5-6 and TRBJ2-4, is as follows: DAGVTQSPTHLIKTRGQQVTLRCSPKSGHDTVSWYQQALGQGPQFIFQYYEEEERQRGNFPDRFSGHQFPNYSSELNVNALLLGDSALYLCASSFQNIQYFGAGTRLSVL.

This clone came up once. The gene calls are TRBV27 and TRBJ2-5, with D possibly matching TRBD2 (6 bases). The CDR3 spans 15 residues. Germline assignment: CDR1 MNHEY and CDR2 SMNVEV (reference sequence). The V end was cut by 1 base, the J end by 1 base, with 10 bases between. The CDR3 nucleotides are TGTGCCAGCAGTTTATGGGGGGTGTCCCAAGAGACCCAGTACTTC. The encoded protein is CASSLWGVSQETQYF.

The chain links TRBV19 to TRBJ1-5, with TRBD1 matching 7 bases. CDR1 and CDR2 (germline): LNHDA, SQIVND (reference sequence). Unmatched junction bases numbered 17, after V lost 6 bases and J lost 0 bases. This CDR3 is built from 19 residues. The CDR3 DNA is TGTGCCAGTAGACCATTCCAGGGGGTCAGCTTTAATAGCAATCAGCCCCAGCATTTT. It encodes CASRPFQGVSFNSNQPQHF.

The chain recombines TRBV27 with TRBJ2-3; 12 bases line up with TRBD2. Looked up from germline, CDR1 is MNHEY and CDR2 is SMNVEV (reference sequence). The length of the CDR3 is 16 residues. V was clipped by 5 bases and J by 6 bases; unmatched bases: 9. CDR3: CASSIRTSGGRDTQYF. The CDR3 nucleotides read TGTGCCAGCAGTATACGCACTAGCGGGGGGAGGGATACGCAGTATTTT.

The chain joins TRBV9 to TRBJ2-7; 7 nucleotides agree with TRBD1. In germline, CDR1 is SGDLS, CDR2 YYNGEE. Trimming took 0 bases from V and 12 from J; bases not matched to a gene: 6. CDR3 length: 12 amino acids. The CDR3 bases are TGTGCCAGCAGCGTAGCTGGACAGGCGGGGTACTTC. Residues: CASSVAGQAGYF.

The rearrangement links TRBV10-1 to TRBJ2-2; possibly TRBD1 or TRBD2 for D (5 bases each). CDR1 WNHNN and CDR2 SYGVQD come from the germline V gene (reference sequence). The CDR3 has 15 amino acids. V lost 3 bases and J 5 bases, leaving 13 bases between the germline ends. The CDR3 region has the DNA TGCGCCAGCAGTGACCTGGGGCCGGGAACCGGGGAGCTGTTTTTT. Translating gives CASSDLGPGTGELFF.

The genes are TRBV18 and TRBJ2-7, with 8 bases fitting TRBD1. V dropped 2 bases and J dropped 2; count of bases not matched to a gene: 2. Germline values: CDR1 KGHSH, CDR2 LQKENI. CDR3 length: 14 residues. Here the CDR3 reads CASSPLGQAYEQYF. The CDR3 DNA reads TGTGCCAGCTCACCATTGGGACAGGCCTACGAGCAGTACTTC.